The clone carrying this T cell receptor (beta chain) showed up just once. The data were taken from a study of control samples from healthy donors and cancer patients. The germline CDR1 and CDR2 sequences are SGHKS and YYEKEE (reference sequence). This CDR3 region has 16 residues. With 4 bases clipped from V and 4 bases from J, the junction kept 14 bases outside the gene matches. The table came from immunoSEQ multiplex PCR; TCRdb's copy has only in-frame clones and leaves some out. The sample holds just over 150,000 clones, approximately 93% seen once. The chain is built from TRBV5-5 and TRBJ2-7; 7 bases agree with TRBD2. This TCR derives from a middle-aged man in good health. The specimen sequenced was blood. CDR3 bases: TGTGCCAGCAGCGCCTTGTCCGGGGAGGGCCAGTACGAGCAGTACTTC. This sequence encodes CASSALSGEGQYEQYF.